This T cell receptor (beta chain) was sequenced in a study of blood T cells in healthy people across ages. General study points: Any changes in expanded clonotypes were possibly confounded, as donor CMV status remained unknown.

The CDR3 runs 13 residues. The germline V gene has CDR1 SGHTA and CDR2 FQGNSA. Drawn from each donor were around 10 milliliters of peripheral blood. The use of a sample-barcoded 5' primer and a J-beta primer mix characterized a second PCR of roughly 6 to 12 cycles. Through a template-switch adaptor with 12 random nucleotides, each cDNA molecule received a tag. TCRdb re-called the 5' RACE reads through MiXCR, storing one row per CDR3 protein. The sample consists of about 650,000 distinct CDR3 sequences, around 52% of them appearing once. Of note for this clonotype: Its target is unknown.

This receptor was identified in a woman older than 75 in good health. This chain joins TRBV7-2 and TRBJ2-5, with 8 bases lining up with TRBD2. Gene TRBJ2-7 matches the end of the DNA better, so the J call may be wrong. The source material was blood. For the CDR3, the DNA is TGTGCCAGCAGGAGGACTAGCACCAACGAGCAGTACTTC. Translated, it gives CASRRTSTNEQYF.